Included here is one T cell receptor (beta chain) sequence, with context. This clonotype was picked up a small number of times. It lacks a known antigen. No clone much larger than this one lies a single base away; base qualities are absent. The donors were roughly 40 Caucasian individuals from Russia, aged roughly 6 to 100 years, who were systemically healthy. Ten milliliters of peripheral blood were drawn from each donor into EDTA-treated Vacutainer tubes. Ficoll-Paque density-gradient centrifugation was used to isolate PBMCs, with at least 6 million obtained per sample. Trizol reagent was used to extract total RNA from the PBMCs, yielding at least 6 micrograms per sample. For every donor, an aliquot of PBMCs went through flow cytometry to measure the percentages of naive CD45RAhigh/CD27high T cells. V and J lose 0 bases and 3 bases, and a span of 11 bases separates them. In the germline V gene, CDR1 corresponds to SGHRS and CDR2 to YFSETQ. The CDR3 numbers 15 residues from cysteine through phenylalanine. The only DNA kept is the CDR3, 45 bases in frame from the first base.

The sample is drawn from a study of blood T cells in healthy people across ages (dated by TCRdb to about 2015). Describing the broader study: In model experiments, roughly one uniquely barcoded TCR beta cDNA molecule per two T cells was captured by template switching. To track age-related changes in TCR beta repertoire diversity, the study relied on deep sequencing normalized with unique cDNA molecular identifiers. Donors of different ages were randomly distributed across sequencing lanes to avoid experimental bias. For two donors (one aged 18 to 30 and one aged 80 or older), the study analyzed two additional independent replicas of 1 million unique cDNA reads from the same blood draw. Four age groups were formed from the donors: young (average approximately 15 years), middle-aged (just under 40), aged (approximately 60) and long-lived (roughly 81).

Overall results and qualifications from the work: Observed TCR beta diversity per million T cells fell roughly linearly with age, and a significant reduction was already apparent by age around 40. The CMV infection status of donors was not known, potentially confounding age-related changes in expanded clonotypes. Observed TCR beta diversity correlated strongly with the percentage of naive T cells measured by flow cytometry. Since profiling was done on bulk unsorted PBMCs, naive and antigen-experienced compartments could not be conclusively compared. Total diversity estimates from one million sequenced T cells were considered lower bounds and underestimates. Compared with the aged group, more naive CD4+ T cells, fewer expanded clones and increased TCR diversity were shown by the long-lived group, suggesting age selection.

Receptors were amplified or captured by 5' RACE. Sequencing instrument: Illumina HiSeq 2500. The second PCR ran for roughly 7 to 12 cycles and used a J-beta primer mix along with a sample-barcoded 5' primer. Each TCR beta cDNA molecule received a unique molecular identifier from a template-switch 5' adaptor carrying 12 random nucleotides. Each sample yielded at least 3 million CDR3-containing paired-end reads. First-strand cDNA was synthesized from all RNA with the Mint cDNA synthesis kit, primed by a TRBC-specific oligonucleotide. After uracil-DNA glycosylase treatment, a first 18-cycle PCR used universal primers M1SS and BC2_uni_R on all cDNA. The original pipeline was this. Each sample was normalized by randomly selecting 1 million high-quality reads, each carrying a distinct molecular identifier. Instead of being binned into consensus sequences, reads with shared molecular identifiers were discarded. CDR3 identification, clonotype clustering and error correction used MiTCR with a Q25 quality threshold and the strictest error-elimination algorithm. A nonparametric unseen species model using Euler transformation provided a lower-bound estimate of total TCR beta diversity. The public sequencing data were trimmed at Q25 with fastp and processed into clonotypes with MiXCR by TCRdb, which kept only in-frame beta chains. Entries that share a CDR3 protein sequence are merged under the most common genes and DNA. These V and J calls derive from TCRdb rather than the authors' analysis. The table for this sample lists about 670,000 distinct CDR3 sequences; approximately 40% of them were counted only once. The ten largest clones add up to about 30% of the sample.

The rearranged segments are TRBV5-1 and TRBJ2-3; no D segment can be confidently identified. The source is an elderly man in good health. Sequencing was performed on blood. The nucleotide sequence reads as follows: TGCGCCAGCAGCTTGGACACATCGAGGACAGATACGCAGTATTTT. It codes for CASSLDTSRTDTQYF.